The entry below gives a single TCR beta chain sequence along with its context. The antigen is not known. This sample is drawn from a study of shared clonotypes between healthy human individuals. The test was conducted at deep level. Original processing methods: ImmunoSEQ gave junction-only sequences without quality scores, so filtering differed. Assay: immunoSEQ multiplex PCR; the TCRdb copy retains only in-frame clones and omits some. That table is the source of V, J and clone size, and D and trimming were worked out from the DNA. Here the sample spans some 980,000 clones, more than 75% being singletons. The CDR3 covers 13 residues. From germline, CDR1 is SEHNR and CDR2 FQNEAQ (reference sequence). With V trimmed by 5 bases and J by 7 bases, 7 bases remained unmatched. Study-wide findings and caveats: Rarefaction analysis demonstrated incomplete sorted-subset sequencing notwithstanding large depth. As a rule, naive subsets had a larger estimated richness than memory subsets.

The sequencing input was memory CD4+ T cells sorted from blood. The subset: CD45RA-negative fraction. The chain combines TRBV7-9 with TRBJ1-2; the match to TRBD1 covers 7 bases. This clonotype was sampled from a man younger than 30 in good health. CDR3 amino acids: CASSLAGGTGYTF. CDR3 coding DNA: TGTGCCAGCAGCCTGGCAGGGGGAACTGGCTACACCTTC.